The present TCR beta chain was sequenced within a study of beta chain features in type 1 diabetes. Overall study: Across all samples, some 98 million sorted cells were examined.

One heparinised draw of blood, averaging around 120 mL, came from each donor. The CDR3 covers 16 residues. After removal of 4 bases from V and 2 bases from J, the junction contained 7 bases not matched to a gene. Germline CDR1 and CDR2: LGHNA and YNFKEQ. The entirety of the isolated RNA underwent reverse transcription, so expressed TCRB transcripts were sequenced. Generated by immunoSEQ multiplex PCR, the TCRdb table keeps only in-frame clones and is missing some. The sample consists of 120,000 to 150,000 clones, around 9.3% of them appearing once. The genes are TRBV4-2 and TRBJ2-1; the match to TRBD2 covers 8 bases. The specimen sequenced was naive CD4+ T cells from blood. The sequence came from a man younger than 35 in good health. CDR3 residues: CASSPLLAGTYNEQFF. CDR3 nucleotides: TGTGCCAGCAGCCCTCTGTTAGCGGGGACCTACAATGAGCAGTTCTTC.